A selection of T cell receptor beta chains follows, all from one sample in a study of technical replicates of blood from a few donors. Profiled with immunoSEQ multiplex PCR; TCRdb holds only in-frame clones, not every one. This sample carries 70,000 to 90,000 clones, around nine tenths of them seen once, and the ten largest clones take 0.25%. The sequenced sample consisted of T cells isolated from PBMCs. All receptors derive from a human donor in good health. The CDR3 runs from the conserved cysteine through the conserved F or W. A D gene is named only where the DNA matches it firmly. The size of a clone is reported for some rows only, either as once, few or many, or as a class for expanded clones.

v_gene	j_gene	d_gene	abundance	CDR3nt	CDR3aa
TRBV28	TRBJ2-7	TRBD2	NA	TGTGCCAGCACTACCGGGACTAGCTACAACGAGCAGTACTTC	CASTTGTSYNEQYF
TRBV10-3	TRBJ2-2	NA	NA	TGTGCCATCAGTGAGTTGGCCCGGACTGAGAACACCGGGGAGCTGTTTTTT	CAISELARTENTGELFF
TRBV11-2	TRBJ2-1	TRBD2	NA	TGTGCCAGCAGCCCACGTCTAGCGGGGATTTACAATGAGCAGTTCTTC	CASSPRLAGIYNEQFF
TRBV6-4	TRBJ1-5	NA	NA	TGTGCCAGCAGTGATCGGGCAGGGTCCAATCAGCCCCAGCATTTT	CASSDRAGSNQPQHF
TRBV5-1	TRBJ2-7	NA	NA	TGCGCCAGCAGCTTTTCTGTGGAGGGAGTAGGAGAGCAGTACTTC	CASSFSVEGVGEQYF
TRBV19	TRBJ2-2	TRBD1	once	TGTGCCAGTAGTCTCCTAGCCGGGACAGGGAAACTCGGCACCGGGGAGCTGTTTTTT	CASSLLAGTGKLGTGELFF
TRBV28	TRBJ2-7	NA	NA	TGTGCCAGCAGTCTGGGGGCTACCTACGAGCAGTACTTC	CASSLGATYEQYF
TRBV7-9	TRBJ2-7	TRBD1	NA	TGTGCCAGCAGCTTACGACAGGGCAACGAGCAGTACTTC	CASSLRQGNEQYF
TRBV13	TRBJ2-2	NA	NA	TGTGCCAGCAGACAGGGTAACGCCGGGGAGCTGTTTTTT	CASRQGNAGELFF
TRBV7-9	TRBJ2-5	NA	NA	TGTGCCAGCAGCCGGGACATAGTTCAAGAGACCCAGTACTTC	CASSRDIVQETQYF
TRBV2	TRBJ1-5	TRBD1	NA	TGTGCCAGCAGGATAACAGGGGGCGGCAATCAGCCCCAGCATTTT	CASRITGGGNQPQHF
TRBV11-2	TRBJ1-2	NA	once	TGTGCCAGCAGCTTATCCGGGGATGGCTACACCTTC	CASSLSGDGYTF
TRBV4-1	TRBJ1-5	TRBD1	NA	TGCGCCAGCAGCCAAGGACCGGGACAGGGCTCGAATCAGCCCCAGCATTTT	CASSQGPGQGSNQPQHF
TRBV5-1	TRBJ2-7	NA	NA	TGCGCCAGCAGCTTTGGGGGAGGAGGGGACGAGCAGTACTTC	CASSFGGGGDEQYF
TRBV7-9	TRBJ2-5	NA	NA	TGTGCCAGCAGCTACCGGGAAACAGGGAAAGAGACCCAGTACTTC	CASSYRETGKETQYF
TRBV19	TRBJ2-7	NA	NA	TGTGCCAGTAGTCTATACATCGGACAGAACGAGCAGTACTTC	CASSLYIGQNEQYF
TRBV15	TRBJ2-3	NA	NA	TGTGCCACCAGCAGAGACGGGTCTACCACAGATACGCAGTATTTT	CATSRDGSTTDTQYF
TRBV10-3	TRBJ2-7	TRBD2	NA	TGTGCCATCAGTGATAGGGCTAGCGGGGGTGGGCGCGACGAGCAGTACTTC	CAISDRASGGGRDEQYF
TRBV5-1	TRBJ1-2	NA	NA	TGCGCCAGCAGCTTGGAGGCAGGGGTGGATGGCTACACCTTC	CASSLEAGVDGYTF
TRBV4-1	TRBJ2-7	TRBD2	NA	TGCGCCAGCAGCCTCCAGAAGAGCGGGAACCCCTACGAGCAGTACTTC	CASSLQKSGNPYEQYF
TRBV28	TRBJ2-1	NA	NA	TGTGCCAGCCGGGAGACAGTGAATGAGCAGTTCTTC	CASRETVNEQFF
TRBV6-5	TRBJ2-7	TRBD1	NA	TGTGCCAGCAGATACAGGGGGTCCAGGAACGAGCAGTACTTC	CASRYRGSRNEQYF
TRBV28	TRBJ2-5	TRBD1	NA	TGTGCCAGCAGTTTATTTAAAGGGGGCGCCGAGACCCAGTACTTC	CASSLFKGGAETQYF
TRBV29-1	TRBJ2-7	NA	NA	TGCAGCGTTGAAGATAGGGTGGGAGGCTACGAGCAGTACTTC	CSVEDRVGGYEQYF
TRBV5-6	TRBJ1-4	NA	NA	TGTGCCAGCAGCCACCCAGGGGTTGAGGAAAAACTGTTTTTT	CASSHPGVEEKLFF
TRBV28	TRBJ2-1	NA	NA	TGTGCCAGCGCTCGGTACAATGAGCAGTTCTTC	CASARYNEQFF
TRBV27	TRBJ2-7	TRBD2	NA	TGTGCCAGCAGTGGACTAGCGGGAGTGTCCTACGAGCAGTACTTC	CASSGLAGVSYEQYF
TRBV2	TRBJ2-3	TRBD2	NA	TGTGCCAGCAGTTCCGGGACTAGAAATACGCAGTATTTT	CASSSGTRNTQYF
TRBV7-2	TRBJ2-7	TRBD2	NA	TGTGCCAGCAGCTCCGGACTAGCGGTAGCCTACGAGCAGTACTTC	CASSSGLAVAYEQYF
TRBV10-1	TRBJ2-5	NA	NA	TGCGCCAGCAGTGGACAGATACAAGAGACCCAGTACTTC	CASSGQIQETQYF
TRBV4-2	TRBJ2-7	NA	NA	TGTGCCAGCAGCCAGGGACTTTCGGCCGGAGCCTACGAGCAGTACTTC	CASSQGLSAGAYEQYF
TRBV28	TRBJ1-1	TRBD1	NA	TGTGCCAGCAGTTCGTACAGGGGGGAACGCGGCACTGAAGCTTTCTTT	CASSSYRGERGTEAFF
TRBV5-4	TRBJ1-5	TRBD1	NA	TGTGCCAGCAGCAGACAGGGGAGCAATCAGCCCCAGCATTTT	CASSRQGSNQPQHF
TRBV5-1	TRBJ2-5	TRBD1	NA	TGCGCCAGCAGCTTGACGACAGGGACCGAAGAGACCCAGTACTTC	CASSLTTGTEETQYF
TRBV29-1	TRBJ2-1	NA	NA	TGCAGCGGATTCCGGGATGAGCAGTTCTTC	CSGFRDEQFF
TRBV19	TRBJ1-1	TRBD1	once	TGTGCCAGTATTAAAAGACAGGGGCTATCTGAAGCTTTCTTT	CASIKRQGLSEAFF
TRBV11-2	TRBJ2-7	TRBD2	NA	TGTGCCAGCAGCAAGACTAGCGGGGGGTTTTACGAGCAGTACTTC	CASSKTSGGFYEQYF
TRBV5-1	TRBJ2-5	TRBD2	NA	TGCGCCAGCAGCTTGGGGGCTAGCGGGAGGTTGGAGACCCAGTACTTC	CASSLGASGRLETQYF
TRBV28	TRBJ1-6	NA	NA	TGTGCCAGCAGTTCATCGGGGAGGGGGAGAGCACCCCTCCACTTT	CASSSSGRGRAPLHF
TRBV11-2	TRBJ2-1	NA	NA	TGTGCCAGCACGGGACTCATGAGCTCCTACAATGAGCAGTTCTTC	CASTGLMSSYNEQFF
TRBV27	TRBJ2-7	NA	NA	TGTGCCAGCAGTCGAGTAATTGACAGAAATGAGCAGTACTTC	CASSRVIDRNEQYF
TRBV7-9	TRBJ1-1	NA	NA	TGTGCCAGCAGCTTAGGTCCGGGGATGAACACTGAAGCTTTCTTT	CASSLGPGMNTEAFF
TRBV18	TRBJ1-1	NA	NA	TGTGCCAGCTCACCGCGGGGGAAGAACACTGAAGCTTTCTTT	CASSPRGKNTEAFF
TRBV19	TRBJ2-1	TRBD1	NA	TGTGCCAGTAGTATGACAGGGGTAAGCTCCTACAATGAGCAGTTCTTC	CASSMTGVSSYNEQFF
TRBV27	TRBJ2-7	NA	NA	TGTGCCAGCAGTTCTCCGCGCCCCTACGAGCAGTACTTC	CASSSPRPYEQYF
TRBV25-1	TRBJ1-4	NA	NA	TGTGCCAGCAGCCCCGGGGACAACGGGGTGGAAAAACTGTTTTTT	CASSPGDNGVEKLFF
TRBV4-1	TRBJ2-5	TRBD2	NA	TGCGCCAGCAGCCAAGATATAGGGCCTAGCGGGAGGGAAGAGACCCAGTACTTC	CASSQDIGPSGREETQYF
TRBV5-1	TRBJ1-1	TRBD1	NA	TGCGCCAGCAGCTTCGAATCCCGGGACAGGGGTGAAGCTTTCTTT	CASSFESRDRGEAFF
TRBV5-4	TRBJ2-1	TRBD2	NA	TGTGCCAGCAGCTATCAGCGGGAGGGCCCCTACAATGAGCAGTTCTTC	CASSYQREGPYNEQFF
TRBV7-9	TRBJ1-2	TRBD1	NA	TGTGCGCTGGGGGACAGTCCCTATGGCTACACCTTC	CALGDSPYGYTF
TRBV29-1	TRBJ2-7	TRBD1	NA	TGCAGCGTTGAAATACTCGACTGGACAGGGGGGCTTTCCTACGAGCAGTACTTC	CSVEILDWTGGLSYEQYF
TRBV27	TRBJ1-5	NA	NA	TGTGCCAGCAGTTTAATCTCAGGGGCCTCAGTGGCCCAGCATTTT	CASSLISGASVAQHF
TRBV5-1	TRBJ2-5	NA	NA	TGCGCCAGCAGCTTGTGGGCAGGCGAAGAGACCCAGTACTTC	CASSLWAGEETQYF
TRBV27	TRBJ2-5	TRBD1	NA	TGTGCCAGCAGTTTACTCACAGGGGGCATGGAGACCCAGTACTTC	CASSLLTGGMETQYF
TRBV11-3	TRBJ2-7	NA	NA	TGTGCCAGCAGCTTAGACCACATGGACGCCGGGATCCACGAGCAGTACTTC	CASSLDHMDAGIHEQYF
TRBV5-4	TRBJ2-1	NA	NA	TGTGCCAGCAGCCCACGGGAATCCGCCTACAATGAGCAGTTCTTC	CASSPRESAYNEQFF
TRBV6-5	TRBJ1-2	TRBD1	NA	TGTGCCAGCAAACCTGGACAGGGCCGGCACTATGGCTACACCTTC	CASKPGQGRHYGYTF
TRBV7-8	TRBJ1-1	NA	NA	TGTGCCAGCAGCTTAGATAGGGGGACTGAAGCTTTCTTT	CASSLDRGTEAFF
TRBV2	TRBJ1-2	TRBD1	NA	TGTGCCAGCAGTGAACGGCAGGGGGAAAACTATGGCTACACCTTC	CASSERQGENYGYTF
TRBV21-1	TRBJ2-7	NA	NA	TGTGCCAGCAGCAAAGGGCGGGACAGCTTCCCCTCGGACTCCTACGAGCAGTACTTC	CASSKGRDSFPSDSYEQYF